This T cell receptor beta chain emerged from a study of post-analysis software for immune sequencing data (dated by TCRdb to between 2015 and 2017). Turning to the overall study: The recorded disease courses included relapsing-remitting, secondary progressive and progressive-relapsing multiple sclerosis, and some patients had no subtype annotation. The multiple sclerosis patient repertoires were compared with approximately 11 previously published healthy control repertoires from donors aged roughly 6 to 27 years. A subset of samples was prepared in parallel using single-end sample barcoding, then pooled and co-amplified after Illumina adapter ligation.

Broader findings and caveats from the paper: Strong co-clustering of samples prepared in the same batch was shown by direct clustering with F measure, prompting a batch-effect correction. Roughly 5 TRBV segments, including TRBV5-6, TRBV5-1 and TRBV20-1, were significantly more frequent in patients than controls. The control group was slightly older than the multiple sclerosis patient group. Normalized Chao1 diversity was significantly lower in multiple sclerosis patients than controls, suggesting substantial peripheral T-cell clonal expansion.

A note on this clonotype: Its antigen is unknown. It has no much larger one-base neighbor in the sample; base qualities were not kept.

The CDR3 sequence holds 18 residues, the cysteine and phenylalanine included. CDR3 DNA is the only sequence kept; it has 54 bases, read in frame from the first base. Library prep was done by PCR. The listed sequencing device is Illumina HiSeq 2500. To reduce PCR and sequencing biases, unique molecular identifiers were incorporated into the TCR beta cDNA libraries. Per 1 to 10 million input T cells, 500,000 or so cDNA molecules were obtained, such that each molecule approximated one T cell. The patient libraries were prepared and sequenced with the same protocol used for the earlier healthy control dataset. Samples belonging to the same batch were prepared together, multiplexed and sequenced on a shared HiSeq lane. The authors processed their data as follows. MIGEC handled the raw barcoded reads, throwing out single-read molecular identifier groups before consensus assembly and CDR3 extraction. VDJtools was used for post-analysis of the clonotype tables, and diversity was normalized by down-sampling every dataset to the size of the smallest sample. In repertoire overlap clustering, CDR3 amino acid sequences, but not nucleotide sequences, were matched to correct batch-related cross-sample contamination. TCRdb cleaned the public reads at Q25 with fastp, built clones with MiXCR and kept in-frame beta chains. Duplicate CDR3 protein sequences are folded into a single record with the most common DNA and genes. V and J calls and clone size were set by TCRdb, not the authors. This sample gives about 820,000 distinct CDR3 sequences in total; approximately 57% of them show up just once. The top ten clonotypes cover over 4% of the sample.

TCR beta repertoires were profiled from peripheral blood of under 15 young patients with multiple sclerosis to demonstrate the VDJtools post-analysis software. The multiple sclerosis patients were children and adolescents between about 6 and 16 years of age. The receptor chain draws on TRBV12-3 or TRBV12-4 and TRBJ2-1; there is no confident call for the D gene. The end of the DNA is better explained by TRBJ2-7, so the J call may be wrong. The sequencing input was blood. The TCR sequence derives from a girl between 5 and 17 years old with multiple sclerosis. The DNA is TGTGCCAGCACCGGGTGGCTCAAAATCTTGGTCCCCCACAATGAGCAGTACTTC. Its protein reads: CASTGWLKILVPHNEQYF.